Below, one T cell receptor (beta chain) is given with its context. From germline, CDR1 is SNHLY and CDR2 FYNNEI. The CDR3 length is 14 residues. The J segment lost 0 bases and the V segment lost 9 bases, leaving 7 bases of the junction unmatched. This entry comes from a study of blood T cell repertoires in COVID-19. Background on the study: From the United States, Italy and Spain came samples of acute and convalescent COVID-19. Sources were T cells, B-cell-depleted T cells, or PBMCs; the material itself was cDNA or gDNA.

As originally analysed: Amplified reference gene primers provided the basis for estimating nucleated cell counts. The method was immunoSEQ multiplex PCR; TCRdb's version includes in-frame clones alone and lacks a portion of them. The V and J calls and clone size were taken over from that table, and D and trimming were inferred from the DNA. The sample shows 200,000 to 250,000 clones, 70% to 90% of them seen only once. Specimen: peripheral blood. The J gene is TRBJ2-7, the V gene TRBV2; 8 nucleotides line up with TRBD2. This TCR was recovered from a man older than 75 with acute or convalescent COVID-19. The CDR3 is CARGGTSASYEQYF. As DNA, the CDR3 is TGTGCCAGGGGGGGGACTAGTGCCTCCTACGAGCAGTACTTC. Complete variable domain (other parts from reference TRBV2 and TRBJ2-7): EPEVTQTPSHQVTQMGQEVILRCVPISNHLYFYWYRQILGQKVEFLVSFYNNEISEKSEIFDDQFSVERPDGSNFTLKIRSTKLEDSAMYFCARGGTSASYEQYFGPGTRLTVT.